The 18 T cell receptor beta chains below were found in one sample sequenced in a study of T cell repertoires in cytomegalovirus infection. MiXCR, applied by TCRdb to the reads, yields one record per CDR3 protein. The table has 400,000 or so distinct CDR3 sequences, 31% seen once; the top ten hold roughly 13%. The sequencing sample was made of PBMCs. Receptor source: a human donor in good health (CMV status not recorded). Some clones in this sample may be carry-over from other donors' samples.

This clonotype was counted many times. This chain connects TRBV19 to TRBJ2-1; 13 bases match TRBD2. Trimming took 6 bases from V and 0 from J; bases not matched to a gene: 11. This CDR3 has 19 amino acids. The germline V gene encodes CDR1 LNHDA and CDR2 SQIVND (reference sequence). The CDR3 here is CASSPTGLAGTSSYNEQFF. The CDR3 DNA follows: TGTGCCAGTAGCCCGACGGGACTAGCGGGGACAAGCTCCTACAATGAGCAGTTCTTC.

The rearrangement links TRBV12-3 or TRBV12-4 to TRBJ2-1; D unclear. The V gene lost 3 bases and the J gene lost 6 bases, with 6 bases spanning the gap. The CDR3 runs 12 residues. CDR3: CASSFIINEQFF. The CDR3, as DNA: TGTGCCAGCAGTTTTATAATCAATGAGCAGTTCTTC.

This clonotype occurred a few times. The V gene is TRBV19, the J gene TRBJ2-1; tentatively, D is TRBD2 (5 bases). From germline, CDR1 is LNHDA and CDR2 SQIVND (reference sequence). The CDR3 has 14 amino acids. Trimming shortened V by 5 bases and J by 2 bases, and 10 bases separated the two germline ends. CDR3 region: CASSGGHPYNEQFF. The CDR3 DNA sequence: TGTGCCAGTAGTGGCGGGCACCCCTACAATGAGCAGTTCTTC.

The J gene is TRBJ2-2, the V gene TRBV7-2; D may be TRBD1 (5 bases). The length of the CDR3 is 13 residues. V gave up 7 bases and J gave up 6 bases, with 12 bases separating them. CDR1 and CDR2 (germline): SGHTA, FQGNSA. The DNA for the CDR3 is TGTGCCAGCACCCGCCCAGGGCCCGGGGAGCTGTTTTTT. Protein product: CASTRPGPGELFF.

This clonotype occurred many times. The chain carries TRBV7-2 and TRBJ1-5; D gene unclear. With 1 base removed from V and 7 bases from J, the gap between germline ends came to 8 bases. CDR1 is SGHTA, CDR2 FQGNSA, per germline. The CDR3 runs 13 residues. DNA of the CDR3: TGTGCCAGCAGCTTAGATATTAGGCAGCCCCAGCATTTT. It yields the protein CASSLDIRQPQHF.

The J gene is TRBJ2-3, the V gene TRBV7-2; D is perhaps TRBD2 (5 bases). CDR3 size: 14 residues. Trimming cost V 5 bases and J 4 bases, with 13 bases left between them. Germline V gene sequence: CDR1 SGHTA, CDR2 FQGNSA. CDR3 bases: TGTGCCAGCAGCCGCGGGCAGGTGCCAGATACGCAGTATTTT. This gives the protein CASSRGQVPDTQYF.

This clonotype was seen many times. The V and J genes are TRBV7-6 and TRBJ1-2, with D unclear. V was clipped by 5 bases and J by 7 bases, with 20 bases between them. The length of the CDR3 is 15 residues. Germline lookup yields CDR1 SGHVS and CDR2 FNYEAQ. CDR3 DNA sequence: TGTGCCAGCAGCCCAATCGGGGTTCGAGATAGTGGCTACACCTTC. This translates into CASSPIGVRDSGYTF.

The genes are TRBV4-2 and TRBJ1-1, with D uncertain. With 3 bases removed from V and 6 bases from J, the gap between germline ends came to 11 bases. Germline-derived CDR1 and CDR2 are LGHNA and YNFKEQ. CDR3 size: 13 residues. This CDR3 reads CASSQKRRAEAFF. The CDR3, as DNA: TGTGCCAGCAGCCAGAAGAGGAGAGCTGAAGCTTTCTTT.

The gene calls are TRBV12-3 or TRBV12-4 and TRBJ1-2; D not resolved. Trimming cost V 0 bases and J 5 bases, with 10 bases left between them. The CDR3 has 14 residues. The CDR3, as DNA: TGTGCCAGCAGTTTAGCGCAGAGCCCTTATGGCTACACCTTC. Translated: CASSLAQSPYGYTF.

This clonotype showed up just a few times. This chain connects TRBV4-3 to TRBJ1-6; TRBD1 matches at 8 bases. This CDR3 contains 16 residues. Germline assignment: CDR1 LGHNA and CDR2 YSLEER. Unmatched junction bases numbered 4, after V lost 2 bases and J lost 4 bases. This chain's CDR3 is CASSQSGQAYNSPLHF. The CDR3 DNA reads TGCGCCAGCAGCCAATCGGGACAGGCTTATAATTCACCCCTCCACTTT.

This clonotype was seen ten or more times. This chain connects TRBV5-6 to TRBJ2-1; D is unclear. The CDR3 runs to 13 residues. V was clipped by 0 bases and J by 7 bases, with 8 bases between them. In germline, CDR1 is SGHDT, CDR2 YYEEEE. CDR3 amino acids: CASSLAIYNEQFF. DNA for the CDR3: TGTGCCAGCAGCTTGGCCATTTATAATGAGCAGTTCTTC. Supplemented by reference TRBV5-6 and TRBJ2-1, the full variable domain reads DAGVTQSPTHLIKTRGQQVTLRCSPKSGHDTVSWYQQALGQGPQFIFQYYEEEERQRGNFPDRFSGHQFPNYSSELNVNALLLGDSALYLCASSLAIYNEQFFGPGTRLTVL.

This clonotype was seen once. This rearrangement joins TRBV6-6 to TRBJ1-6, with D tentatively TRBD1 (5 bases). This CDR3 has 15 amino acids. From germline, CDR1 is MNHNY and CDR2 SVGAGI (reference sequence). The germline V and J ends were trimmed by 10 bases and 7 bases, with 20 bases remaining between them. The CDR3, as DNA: TGTGCCATACCTATAAGCGGGGGGGAAAATTCACCCCTCCACTTT. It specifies CAIPISGGENSPLHF.

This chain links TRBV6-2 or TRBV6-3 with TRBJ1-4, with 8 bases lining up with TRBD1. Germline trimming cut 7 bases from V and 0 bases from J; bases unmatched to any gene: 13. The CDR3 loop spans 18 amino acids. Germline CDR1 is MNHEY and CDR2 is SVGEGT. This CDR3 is CASTSDRAEGATNEKLFF. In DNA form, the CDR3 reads TGTGCCAGCACCTCGGACAGGGCTGAGGGGGCAACTAATGAAAAACTGTTTTTT.

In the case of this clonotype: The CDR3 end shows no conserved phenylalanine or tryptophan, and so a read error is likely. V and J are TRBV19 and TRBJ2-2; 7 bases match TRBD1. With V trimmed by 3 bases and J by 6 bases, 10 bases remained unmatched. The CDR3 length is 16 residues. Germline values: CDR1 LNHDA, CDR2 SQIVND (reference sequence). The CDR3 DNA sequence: TGTGCCAGTAGTATCGGTGACAGGGTGGTTTCCGGGGAGCTGTTTTTG. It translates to CASSIGDRVVSGELFL.

CDR3: CASSGGVQLDQETQYF. CDR3 nucleotide sequence: TGTGCCAGCAGTGGGGGTGTCCAGTTAGATCAAGAGACCCAGTACTTC. The chain has TRBV27 and TRBJ2-5; perhaps D is TRBD1 or TRBD2 (5 bases each). V lost 5 bases and J 2 bases, leaving 18 bases between the germline ends. CDR3 size: 16 residues. The V gene's germline CDR1 is MNHEY and CDR2 SMNVEV (reference sequence).

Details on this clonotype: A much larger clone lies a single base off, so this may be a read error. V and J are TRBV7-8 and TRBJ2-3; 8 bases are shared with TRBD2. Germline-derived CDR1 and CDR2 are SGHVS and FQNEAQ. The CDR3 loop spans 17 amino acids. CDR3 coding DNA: TGTGCCAGAAGCTTTCAGCGGGAGACCTCCTTCACAGATACGCAGTATTTT. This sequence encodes CARSFQRETSFTDTQYF.

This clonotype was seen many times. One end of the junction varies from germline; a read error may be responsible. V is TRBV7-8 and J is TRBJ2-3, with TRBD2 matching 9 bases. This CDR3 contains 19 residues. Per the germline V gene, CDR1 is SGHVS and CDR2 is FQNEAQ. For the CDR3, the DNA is TGTGCCAGCAGCTTCCGCCATAACCCAGGAGCGGGGGGCACCGATACGCAGTATTTT. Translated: CASSFRHNPGAGGTDTQYF.

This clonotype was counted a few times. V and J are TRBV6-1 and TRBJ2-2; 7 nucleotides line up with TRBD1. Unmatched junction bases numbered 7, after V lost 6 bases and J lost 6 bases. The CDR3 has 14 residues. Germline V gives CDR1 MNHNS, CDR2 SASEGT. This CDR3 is CASRISGGAGELFF. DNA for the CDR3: TGTGCCAGCAGGATTTCAGGGGGTGCCGGGGAGCTGTTTTTT.